The 11 T cell receptor beta chains listed next were all sequenced from one sample in a study of CD8 T cells in ankylosing spondylitis (TCRdb year 2017). Libraries were built with 5' RACE. The reads were generated on an Illumina HiSeq 2500. TCRdb itself trimmed the public reads at Q25 with fastp, ran MiXCR and retained productive beta chains. Each entry merges the rows of one CDR3 protein and shows their most common DNA and genes. The sample has fewer than 250,000 distinct CDR3 sequences on record, about 10% of them singletons. The top ten hold about 2.8% of the sample. Sequenced: blood, either unsorted or a sorted T cell fraction (not recorded which). All receptors come from a male donor with ankylosing spondylitis or in good health (not recorded which).

This clonotype was recorded at least ten times. This chain uses TRBV20-1 with TRBJ2-7; D not certain. The CDR3 has 12 residues. V was shortened by 3 bases and J by 7 bases, with 13 bases between the two germline ends. Germline CDR1 DFQATT, CDR2 SNEGSKA (reference sequence). The CDR3 here is CSASITLGEQYF. Here the CDR3 DNA reads TGCAGTGCTAGTATCACCCTAGGTGAGCAGTACTTC.

This clonotype has more than one count but fewer than ten. This chain connects TRBV7-2 to TRBJ2-7; TRBD1 agrees at 7 bases. Germline CDR1 is SGHTA and CDR2 is FQGNSA. The CDR3 is 13 residues long. The junction had 7 bases not matched to a gene; V was cut back by 7 bases and J by 4 bases. The CDR3 protein is CASNRDRNYEQYF. CDR3 coding DNA: TGTGCCAGCAACCGGGACAGAAATTACGAGCAGTACTTC.

The table lists this clonotype with many counts. V usage is TRBV6-4 and J usage is TRBJ2-3; TRBD2 matches at 9 bases. CDR3 length: 15 residues. From germline, CDR1 is MRHNA and CDR2 SNTAGT. V lost 3 bases and J lost 6; bases outside the gene matches: 7. CDR3: CASSEEAGGLDTQYF. For the CDR3, the DNA is TGTGCCAGCAGTGAAGAGGCGGGAGGGTTGGATACGCAGTATTTT.

This clonotype was observed a handful of times. The rearrangement joins TRBV11-1 to TRBJ2-7; tentatively, D is TRBD1 (5 bases). Trimming removed 3 bases at V and 3 bases at J, with 15 bases between. The CDR3 loop spans 15 amino acids. CDR1 SGHAT and CDR2 FQDESV come from the germline V gene (reference sequence). CDR3 amino acids: CASSLLGQGIYEQYF. CDR3 sequence (DNA): TGTGCCAGCAGCTTGCTGGGGCAGGGTATCTACGAGCAGTACTTC.

This clonotype has more than one count but fewer than ten. The chain has TRBV4-2 and TRBJ1-1; TRBD1 matches at 7 bases. The V gene end was trimmed by 4 bases and the J gene end by 5 bases; junction bases not matched to a gene: 10. The CDR3 is 15 residues long. CDR1 is LGHNA, CDR2 YNFKEQ, per germline. The CDR3 protein is CASSRDTSRGTEAFF. The CDR3 DNA follows: TGTGCCAGCAGCCGAGACACCTCCAGGGGGACTGAAGCTTTCTTT.

In its sample, this clonotype was seen a few times. The chain is built from TRBV7-2 and TRBJ2-7, with unresolved D. CDR3 length: 13 amino acids. CDR1 and CDR2 (germline): SGHTA, FQGNSA. The V end was cut by 2 bases, the J end by 4 bases, with 9 bases between. The CDR3: CASSLLDGYEQYF. The CDR3 DNA sequence: TGTGCCAGCAGCTTATTGGACGGATACGAGCAGTACTTC.

The V call is TRBV19, the J call TRBJ2-3; TRBD1 might be the D (6 bases). The germline V gene encodes CDR1 LNHDA and CDR2 SQIVND (reference sequence). Trimming removed 1 base at V and 3 bases at J, with 14 bases between. The CDR3 is 16 amino acids. Here the CDR3 reads CASSIGGGATTDTQYF. The CDR3 DNA sequence: TGTGCCAGTAGTATAGGAGGGGGAGCGACTACAGATACGCAGTATTTT.

This clonotype came up many times. The chain carries TRBV21-1 and TRBJ1-4; TRBD1 reflects the table's D call only, with no check against the DNA. TRBV21-1 is a known pseudogene. CDR3 length equals 12 residues. CDR3 coding DNA: TGTGCCAGCAGCGCAGGGGGAGAAAAACTGTTTTTT. Translating gives CASSAGGEKLFF.

J is TRBJ2-3 and V is TRBV2; maybe TRBD2 (6 bases). Germline V CDR1 and CDR2: SNHLY, FYNNEI. The CDR3 extends over 12 amino acids. With 7 bases removed from V and 5 bases from J, the gap between germline ends came to 10 bases. CDR3 sequence: CASIWGEDTQYF. The CDR3 DNA follows: TGTGCCAGCATTTGGGGGGAAGATACGCAGTATTTT.

This clonotype has ten or more counts. V is TRBV12-3 or TRBV12-4 and J is TRBJ1-2; possible D gene TRBD1, 5 bases. The CDR3 is 16 amino acids. Trimming cost V 6 bases and J 1 base, with 18 bases left between them. The CDR3: CASRAGTDSFNYGYTF. CDR3 bases: TGTGCCAGCAGAGCCGGGACCGATTCCTTTAACTATGGCTACACCTTC.

This clonotype has only a few counts. The V call is TRBV18, the J call TRBJ2-3, with a tentative D call TRBD2 (5 bases). This CDR3 region has 16 residues. Looked up from germline, CDR1 is KGHSH and CDR2 is LQKENI. V gave up 3 bases and J gave up 2 bases, with 15 bases separating them. CDR3 in amino acids: CASSPVRAGATDTQYF. For the CDR3, the DNA is TGTGCCAGCTCACCGGTGCGGGCAGGAGCCACAGATACGCAGTATTTT.